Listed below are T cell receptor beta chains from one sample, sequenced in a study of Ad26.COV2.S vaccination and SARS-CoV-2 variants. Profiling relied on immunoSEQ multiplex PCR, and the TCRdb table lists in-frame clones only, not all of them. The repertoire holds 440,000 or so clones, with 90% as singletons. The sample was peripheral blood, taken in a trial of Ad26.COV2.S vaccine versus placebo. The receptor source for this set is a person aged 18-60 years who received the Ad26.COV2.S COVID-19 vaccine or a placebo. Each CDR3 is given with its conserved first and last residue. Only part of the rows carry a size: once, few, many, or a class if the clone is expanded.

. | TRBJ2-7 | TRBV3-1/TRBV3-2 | CASSKSYEQYF
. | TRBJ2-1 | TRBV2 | CASSRGGSNEQFF
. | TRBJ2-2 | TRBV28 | CASSLGGSNTGELFF
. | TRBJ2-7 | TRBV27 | CASSFSDRGDEQYF
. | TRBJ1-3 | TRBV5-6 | CASSLQLRSSGNTIYF
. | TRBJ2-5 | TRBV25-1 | CASSELSATQYF
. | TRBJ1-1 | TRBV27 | CASSFIGGEAFF
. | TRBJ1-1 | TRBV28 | CAIYGEMNTEAFF
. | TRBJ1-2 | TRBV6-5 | CASSYERGGDYGYTF
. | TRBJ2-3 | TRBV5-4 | CASTPGHSTDTQYF
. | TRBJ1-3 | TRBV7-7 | CASSYRTGAENTIYF
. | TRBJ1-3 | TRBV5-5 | CASSLGEGQGAGNTIYF
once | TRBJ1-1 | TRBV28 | CASSLGKTTEAFF
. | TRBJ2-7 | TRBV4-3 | CASSQDGTSGEQYF
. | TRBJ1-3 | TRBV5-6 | CASSLDGYSGNTIYF
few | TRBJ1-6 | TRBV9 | CASSVDPNNSPLHF
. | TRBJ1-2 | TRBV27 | CASSLVKGAGYGYTF
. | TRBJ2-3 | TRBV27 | CASSLFFLAPTDTQYF
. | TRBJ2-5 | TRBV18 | CASSPLPGLTSRETQYF
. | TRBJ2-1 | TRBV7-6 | CASSSGLAGHREQFF
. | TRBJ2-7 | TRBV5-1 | CASSPRSGSYEQYF
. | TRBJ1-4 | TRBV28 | CASSLSSGGGNEKLFF
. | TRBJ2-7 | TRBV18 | CASSPGGDVSYEQYF
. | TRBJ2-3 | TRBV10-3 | CAISPGTGDTYSTDTQYF
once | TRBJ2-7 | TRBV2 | CASDLQREIGNEQYF
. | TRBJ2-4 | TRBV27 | CASSLGGAKNIQYF
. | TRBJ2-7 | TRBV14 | CASSPYSYEQYF
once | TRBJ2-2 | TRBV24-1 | CATSDLGVNTGELFF
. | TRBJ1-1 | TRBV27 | CASSLSPDLNTEAFF
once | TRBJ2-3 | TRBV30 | CAWSGRARDSRDTQYF
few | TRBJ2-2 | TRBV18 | CASSPQTAGGTGELFF
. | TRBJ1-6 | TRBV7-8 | CASSATGTNNSPLHF
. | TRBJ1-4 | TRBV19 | CASTLLGLNEKLFF
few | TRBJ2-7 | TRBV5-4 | CASSLRLAGDIEQYF
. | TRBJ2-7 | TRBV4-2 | CASSQGGTGQDEQYF
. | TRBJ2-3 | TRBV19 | CASKGTSGTDTQYF
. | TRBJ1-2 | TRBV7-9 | CASSTNTQANYGYTF
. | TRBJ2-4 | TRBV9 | CASSVGTWDIQYF
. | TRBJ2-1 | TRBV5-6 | CASSYTGGNEQFF
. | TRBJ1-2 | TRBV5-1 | CASSLDWQAPYGYTF
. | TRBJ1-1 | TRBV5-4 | CASSWTVNTEAFF
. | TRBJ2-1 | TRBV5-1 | CASSSPRGATLYNEQFF
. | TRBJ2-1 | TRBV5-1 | CASSLAVGIDEQFF
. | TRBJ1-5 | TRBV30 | CAWSTVGGGHQPQHF
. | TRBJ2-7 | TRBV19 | CASSIAGQGVYEQYF
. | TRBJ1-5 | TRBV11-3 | CASSARDRGAGRYSNQPQHF
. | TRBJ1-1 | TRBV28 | CASSFSRGRQSEAFF
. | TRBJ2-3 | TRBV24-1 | CATSERQGPTDTQYF
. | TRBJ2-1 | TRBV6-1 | CASSGPGLAGLYNEQFF
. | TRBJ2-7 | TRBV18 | CASSASGVHTYEQYF
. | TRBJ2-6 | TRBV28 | CASSRGPFLSGANVLTF
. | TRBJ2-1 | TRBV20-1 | CSASKFVGGRPSSYNEQFF
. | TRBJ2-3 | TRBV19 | CASRVVGGVGTDTQYF
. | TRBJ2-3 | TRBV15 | CATRAGGPTDTQYF
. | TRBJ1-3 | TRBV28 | CASSSVENTIYF
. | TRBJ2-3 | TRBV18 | CASSPYITAGGPDTQYF
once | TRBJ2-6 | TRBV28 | CASTLSGANVLTF
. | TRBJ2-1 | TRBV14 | CASSLAGGRTYNEQFF